Listed below are T cell receptor beta chains from one sample, sequenced in a study of OX40 agonist ivuxolimab in advanced cancers. Here immunoSEQ multiplex PCR was the method, and the copy in TCRdb shows in-frame clones only, minus some. The top ten clones hold 0.67% of a sample with tens of thousands of clones, 88% of them seen once. The sample in question was CD4+ or CD8+ T cells sorted from blood, obtained in a trial of the OX40 agonist ivuxolimab. These TCRs come from an adult with an advanced solid tumor such as melanoma, head and neck, liver or kidney cancer. The CDR3 runs from the conserved cysteine through the conserved F or W. D genes are given only for firm matches. Size is stated for part of the rows, as once, few or many counts, or as a class when the clone is expanded.

clone size	D gene	V gene	J gene	CDR3 protein	CDR3 DNA
NA	NA	TRBV11-2	TRBJ2-7	CASSFPRGRGGYEQYF	TGTGCCAGCAGCTTCCCCAGGGGTCGGGGAGGCTACGAGCAGTACTTC
NA	TRBD2	TRBV25-1	TRBJ2-1	CASSELGTSGREQFF	TGTGCCAGCAGTGAACTAGGGACTAGCGGGAGAGAGCAGTTCTTC
NA	NA	TRBV20-1	TRBJ1-5	CSASPNQPQHF	TGCAGTGCTTCCCCCAATCAGCCCCAGCATTTT
medium-sized	NA	TRBV5-8	TRBJ1-5	CASSHRQPVRNQPQHF	TGTGCCAGCAGCCATCGACAGCCAGTCCGCAATCAGCCCCAGCATTTT
NA	NA	TRBV10-3	TRBJ2-6	CAISGAISGANVLTF	TGTGCCATCAGTGGGGCTATCTCTGGGGCCAACGTCCTGACTTTC
once	NA	TRBV5-1	TRBJ2-7	CASSLEGSGEQYF	TGCGCCAGCAGCTTGGAGGGGTCAGGTGAGCAGTACTTC
NA	NA	TRBV2	TRBJ1-5	CASRGTGGGSNQPQHF	TGTGCCAGCAGGGGGACCGGCGGAGGAAGCAATCAGCCCCAGCATTTT
NA	TRBD2	TRBV28	TRBJ2-3	CASSFPGTSGRTDTQYF	TGTGCCAGCAGTTTCCCCGGGACTAGCGGCCGCACAGATACGCAGTATTTT
NA	NA	TRBV20-1	TRBJ2-7	CSAPDSYEQYF	TGCAGTGCTCCCGACAGCTACGAGCAGTACTTC
NA	NA	TRBV27	TRBJ1-5	CASSSPGHNQPQHF	TGTGCCAGCAGTTCGCCGGGTCATAATCAGCCCCAGCATTTT
once	NA	TRBV7-9	TRBJ2-1	CASSSSPGHQNEQFF	TGTGCCAGCAGCTCATCGCCGGGACACCAGAATGAGCAGTTCTTC
NA	TRBD1	TRBV6-5	TRBJ2-6	CASSGTGTGANVLTF	TGTGCCAGCAGTGGGACAGGGACTGGGGCCAACGTCCTGACTTTC
NA	TRBD2	TRBV7-7	TRBJ2-2	CASSLLAANPPGELFF	TGTGCTAGCAGCCTACTAGCGGCCAACCCACCCGGGGAGCTGTTTTTT
NA	NA	TRBV19	TRBJ1-5	CASNGVRNQPQHF	TGTGCCAGTAACGGGGTACGCAATCAGCCCCAGCATTTT
once	TRBD1	TRBV19	TRBJ2-7	CASRPGQGRPGYEQYF	TGTGCCAGTAGACCGGGACAGGGCCGTCCGGGCTACGAGCAGTACTTC
NA	NA	TRBV7-9	TRBJ2-5	CASSLAGQGGETQYF	TGTGCCAGCAGCTTAGCTGGGCAGGGGGGGGAGACCCAGTACTTC
NA	NA	TRBV10-3	TRBJ2-7	CAINGQSGEQYF	TGTGCCATCAATGGGCAGTCTGGTGAGCAGTACTTC
NA	TRBD2	TRBV6-1	TRBJ2-7	CASSEASGRFHEQYF	TGTGCCAGCAGTGAAGCCAGCGGGAGGTTCCACGAGCAGTACTTC
NA	NA	TRBV7-7	TRBJ2-6	CASTPLQGSSGANVLTF	TGTGCTAGCACGCCATTGCAGGGATCCTCTGGGGCCAACGTCCTGACTTTC
NA	NA	TRBV11-3	TRBJ2-1	CASSTQGYNEQFF	TGTGCCAGCAGCACACAGGGCTACAATGAGCAGTTCTTC
once	TRBD1	TRBV5-1	TRBJ1-6	CASRLIRGTGTSSYNSPLHF	TGCGCCAGCAGACTGATCCGTGGGACAGGGACGAGCTCCTATAATTCACCCCTCCACTTT
NA	TRBD2	TRBV19	TRBJ2-2	CASSLASGSYTGELFF	TGTGCCAGTAGTTTAGCTAGCGGGAGTTACACCGGGGAGCTGTTTTTT
NA	NA	TRBV6-5	TRBJ1-3	CASRPVGSGNTIYF	TGTGCCAGCAGACCGGTAGGCTCTGGAAACACCATATATTTT
NA	NA	TRBV11-1	TRBJ2-7	CASSLVSMEASYEQYF	TGTGCCAGCAGCTTAGTGAGTATGGAGGCATCCTACGAGCAGTACTTC
NA	NA	TRBV9	TRBJ2-2	CASSVARGELFF	TGTGCCAGCAGCGTAGCGAGAGGGGAGCTGTTTTTT
once	NA	TRBV7-9	TRBJ2-7	CASSTGPGSYEQYF	TGTGCCAGCAGCACGGGACCCGGCTCCTACGAGCAGTACTTC
NA	TRBD2	TRBV27	TRBJ2-3	CASRFLAGGPTDTQYF	TGTGCCAGCAGATTCCTAGCGGGAGGGCCAACAGATACGCAGTATTTT
NA	NA	TRBV19	TRBJ1-4	CASSIEHREKLFF	TGTGCCAGTAGTATAGAGCACCGGGAAAAACTGTTTTTT
NA	NA	TRBV7-8	TRBJ2-7	CASSQTGGVAEQYF	TGTGCCAGCAGCCAGACTGGGGGTGTAGCCGAGCAGTACTTC
NA	TRBD1	TRBV5-6	TRBJ2-7	CASSRTGGTYEQYF	TGTGCCAGCAGCAGAACAGGGGGCACGTACGAGCAGTACTTC
NA	TRBD2	TRBV29-1	TRBJ2-3	CSVETGLAGGDTQYF	TGCAGCGTTGAAACGGGACTAGCGGGAGGAGATACGCAGTATTTT
NA	NA	TRBV6-5	TRBJ2-7	CASSGDQYEQYF	TGTGCCAGCAGTGGGGACCAATACGAGCAGTACTTC
NA	NA	TRBV30	TRBJ2-6	CAGGGNVLTF	TGTGCCGGAGGGGGGAACGTCCTGACTTTC
NA	NA	TRBV27	TRBJ1-3	CASRQHLGNTIYF	TGTGCCAGCAGGCAACATTTGGGAAACACCATATATTTT
NA	TRBD1	TRBV2	TRBJ2-7	CASSKRQGADEQYF	TGTGCCAGCAGTAAGAGACAGGGGGCCGACGAGCAGTACTTC
NA	NA	TRBV10-2	TRBJ2-5	CASSEFGTAAQYF	TGCGCCAGCAGTGAATTCGGGACTGCCGCCCAGTACTTC
NA	NA	TRBV19	TRBJ1-2	CASSSPPGGDYGYTF	TGTGCCAGTAGTTCCCCGCCGGGGGGAGACTATGGCTACACCTTC
NA	NA	TRBV5-4	TRBJ2-1	CASSLVLAGANEQFF	TGTGCCAGCAGCTTGGTATTGGCGGGGGCAAATGAGCAGTTCTTC
NA	NA	TRBV6-5	TRBJ1-2	CASSYAPSKNYGYTF	TGTGCCAGCAGTTACGCCCCCTCGAAGAACTATGGCTACACCTTC
NA	TRBD2	TRBV10-2	TRBJ2-3	CASRLLAGEVDTQYF	TGCGCCAGCAGGTTGCTAGCGGGAGAAGTAGATACGCAGTATTTT
NA	TRBD1	TRBV19	TRBJ2-3	CASSIPTGSTDTQYF	TGTGCCAGTAGTATTCCGACAGGGAGCACAGATACGCAGTATTTT
NA	NA	TRBV10-3	TRBJ2-7	CAIREDYEQYF	TGTGCCATCAGAGAGGACTACGAGCAGTACTTC
NA	NA	TRBV6-5	TRBJ2-1	CASKISPDYNEQFF	TGTGCCAGCAAGATCTCCCCGGACTACAATGAGCAGTTCTTC
few	NA	TRBV28	TRBJ1-2	CASSLTGNYGYTF	TGTGCCAGCAGTTTAACCGGGAACTATGGCTACACCTTC
NA	TRBD1	TRBV6-6	TRBJ2-7	CASRLGQGRIGQYF	TGTGCCAGCAGACTAGGACAGGGGCGTATTGGGCAGTACTTC
NA	NA	TRBV11-2	TRBJ1-2	CASSKEGGAKGYGYTF	TGTGCCAGCAGCAAAGAGGGGGGTGCGAAGGGCTATGGCTACACCTTC
NA	NA	TRBV11-3	TRBJ2-7	CASSLQGSYEQYF	TGTGCCAGCAGCTTACAGGGGTCCTACGAGCAGTACTTC
NA	NA	TRBV6-1	TRBJ2-6	CASSESRTGANVLTF	TGTGCCAGCAGTGAAAGCAGGACTGGGGCCAACGTCCTGACTTTC
NA	NA	TRBV5-1	TRBJ1-2	CASSSSRDSRDGYTF	TGCGCCAGCAGCTCCTCCCGGGATTCGAGGGATGGCTACACCTTC
NA	TRBD2	TRBV5-6	TRBJ2-1	CASSSGTSYYNEQFF	TGTGCCAGCAGCTCCGGGACTAGCTACTACAATGAGCAGTTCTTC
NA	TRBD2	TRBV6-1	TRBJ2-5	CAAGRWGETQYF	TGTGCCGCCGGGAGGTGGGGAGAGACCCAGTACTTC
NA	TRBD2	TRBV5-1	TRBJ2-1	CASSSSGSSYNEQFF	TGCGCCAGCAGCTCGAGCGGGAGCTCCTACAATGAGCAGTTCTTC